These T cell receptor beta chains were read from a single sample in a study of T cell responses to AZD1222 COVID-19 vaccine. Clones were sequenced by immunoSEQ multiplex PCR, and TCRdb holds only the in-frame ones, with some missing. Among some 150,000 clones listed, roughly 89% were seen once. The sample in question was peripheral blood, obtained on day 0 of AZD1222 vaccination. All receptors come from an adult in good health. CDR3s include the opening cysteine and the closing phenylalanine or tryptophan. Each record gives: CDR3 DNA, CDR3 protein, J gene, clone size, D gene, V gene. D genes are given only for firm matches. Clone size, where shown, is once, few, many, or a class for clones that have expanded.

TGTGCCAGCAGCTCCGCTGGGACTACCTTATACGAGCAGTACTTC | CASSSAGTTLYEQYF | TRBJ2-7 | . | TRBD2 | TRBV7-2
TGTGCAAGGGCCAATGGAGGTGCGGACAGAGAGAAGCCCCAGCATTTT | CARANGGADREKPQHF | TRBJ1-5 | . | . | TRBV12-2
TGTGCCAGCAGCGGGGGGTACCAAGAGACCCAGTACTTC | CASSGGYQETQYF | TRBJ2-5 | . | . | TRBV7-9
TGTGCCAGCAGTGAGAGGTCCGTTGAAGCTTTCTTT | CASSERSVEAFF | TRBJ1-1 | . | . | TRBV6-1
TGTGCCAGCAGCCCTGACGCAGATACGCAGTATTTT | CASSPDADTQYF | TRBJ2-3 | . | . | TRBV7-9
TGTGCCAGCAGTGTGTTTACCTACGAGCAGTACTTC | CASSVFTYEQYF | TRBJ2-7 | . | . | TRBV2
TGTGCCAGCAGCCTGCCGGCCAGAAAAGCCTACGAGCAGTACTTC | CASSLPARKAYEQYF | TRBJ2-7 | . | . | TRBV7-8
TGTGCCAGCAGCTGGACAGGGGGCAAAGGAGAGACCCAGTACTTC | CASSWTGGKGETQYF | TRBJ2-5 | . | TRBD1 | TRBV27
. | CASSFGTGTFYF | TRBJ2-5 | . | . | TRBV13
TGTGCCAGCAGTCTAGAGGGGCTTTACAATGAGCAGTTCTTC | CASSLEGLYNEQFF | TRBJ2-1 | . | . | TRBV7-3
TGCGCCAGCAGCTTGGGAGGCAGCCTCACGTACTTC | CASSLGGSLTYF | TRBJ2-7 | . | . | TRBV5-1
TGCAGTGCTAGTATAGGGGGCACTGAAGCTTTCTTT | CSASIGGTEAFF | TRBJ1-1 | . | . | TRBV20-1
TGTGCCAGCAGCCAAGACAGGGGCTACGAGCAGTACTTC | CASSQDRGYEQYF | TRBJ2-7 | . | . | TRBV4-2
TGTGCCAGCAGCCAAGTGGGATTCAGCACAGATACGCAGTATTTT | CASSQVGFSTDTQYF | TRBJ2-3 | . | . | TRBV3-1/TRBV3-2
TGTGCCAGCAGTCCCCTTTGGAGGGACGGACTAGCGGGGGGAAAAAGGGAGACCCAGTACTTC | CASSPLWRDGLAGGKRETQYF | TRBJ2-5 | . | TRBD2 | TRBV6-6
TGCGCCAGCAGTGAGATTTCCACAGGACCCGCGAACACCGGGGAGCTGTTTTTT | CASSEISTGPANTGELFF | TRBJ2-2 | . | . | TRBV10-1
TGCGCCAGCAGGCAACAGGGGGCTAACTATGGCTACACCTTC | CASRQQGANYGYTF | TRBJ1-2 | few | TRBD1 | TRBV4-1
TGTGCCAGCAGCTTACGGACAGGGGGTATAAATGAGCAGTTCTTC | CASSLRTGGINEQFF | TRBJ2-1 | . | TRBD1 | TRBV7-2
TGTGCCAGTACCACTCAGGGCGGTCACACAGATACGCAGTATTTT | CASTTQGGHTDTQYF | TRBJ2-3 | once | . | TRBV19
TGTGCCAGCAGCTTGGCGGGTGGCAGGTACACCGGGGAGCTGTTTTTT | CASSLAGGRYTGELFF | TRBJ2-2 | . | . | TRBV5-6
TGCGCCAGCAGCCAACGTCAAACTAGCGGGATTTCCTACGAGCAGTACTTC | CASSQRQTSGISYEQYF | TRBJ2-7 | . | TRBD2 | TRBV4-3
TGTGCCAGCAGCCAAGATTTTGGCCAAGAGACCCAGTACTTC | CASSQDFGQETQYF | TRBJ2-5 | . | . | TRBV3-1/TRBV3-2